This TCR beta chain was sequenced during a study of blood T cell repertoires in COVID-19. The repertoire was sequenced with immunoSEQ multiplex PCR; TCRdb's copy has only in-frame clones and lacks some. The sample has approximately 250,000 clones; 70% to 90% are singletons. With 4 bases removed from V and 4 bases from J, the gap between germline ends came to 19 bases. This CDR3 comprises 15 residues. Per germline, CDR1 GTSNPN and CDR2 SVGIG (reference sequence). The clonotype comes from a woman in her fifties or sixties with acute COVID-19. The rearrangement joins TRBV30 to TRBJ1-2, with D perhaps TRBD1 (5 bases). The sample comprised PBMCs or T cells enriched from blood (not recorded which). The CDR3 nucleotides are TGTGCCTGGATATCCCCTATCAGGGTACGCTATGGCTACACCTTC. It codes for CAWISPIRVRYGYTF.